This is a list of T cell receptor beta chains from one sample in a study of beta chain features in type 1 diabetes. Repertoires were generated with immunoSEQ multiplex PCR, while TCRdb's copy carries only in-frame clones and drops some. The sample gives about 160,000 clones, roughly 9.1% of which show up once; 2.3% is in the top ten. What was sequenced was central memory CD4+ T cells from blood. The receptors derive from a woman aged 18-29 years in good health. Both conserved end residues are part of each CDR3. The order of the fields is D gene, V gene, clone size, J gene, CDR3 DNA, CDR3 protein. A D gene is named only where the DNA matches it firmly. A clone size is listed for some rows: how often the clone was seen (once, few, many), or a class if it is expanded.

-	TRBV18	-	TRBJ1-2	TGTGCCAGCTCACCAGACCAGGGAATCAACTATGGCTACACCTTC	CASSPDQGINYGYTF
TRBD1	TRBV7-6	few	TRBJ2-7	TGTGCCAGCAGCCCGACAGGGGACGAGCAGTACTTC	CASSPTGDEQYF
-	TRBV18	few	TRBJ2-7	TGTGCCAGCTCCGCGGGACGGAACTCCTACGAGCAGTACTTC	CASSAGRNSYEQYF
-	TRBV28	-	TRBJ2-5	TGTGCCAGCAGTTTACTACGAGAGACCCAGTACTTC	CASSLLRETQYF
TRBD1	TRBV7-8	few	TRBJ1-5	TGTGCCAGCAGCCGACAGGGAGGCAATCAGCCCCAGCATTTT	CASSRQGGNQPQHF
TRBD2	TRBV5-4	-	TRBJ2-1	TGTGCCAGCAGCTTTGGACTAGCGGGAGATGAGCAGTTCTTC	CASSFGLAGDEQFF
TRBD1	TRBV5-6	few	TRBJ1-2	TGTGCCAGCAGCTTGGGACAGGGGGCGAACTATGGCTACACCTTC	CASSLGQGANYGYTF
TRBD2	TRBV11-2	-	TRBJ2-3	TGTGCCAGCAGCTTTTCGGGGGGGCTGGGGACAGATACGCAGTATTTT	CASSFSGGLGTDTQYF
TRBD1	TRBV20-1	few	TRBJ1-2	TGCAGTGCTCCGACAGGGAGTGGCTACACCTTC	CSAPTGSGYTF
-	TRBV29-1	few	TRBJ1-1	TGCAGCGTTGAAGATCTGAGCAGGTTGGGCACTGAAGCTTTCTTT	CSVEDLSRLGTEAFF
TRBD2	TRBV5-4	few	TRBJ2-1	TGTGCCAGCAGCTCCCCCCGGACTAGCGACAATGAGCAGTTCTTC	CASSSPRTSDNEQFF
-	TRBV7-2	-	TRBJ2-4	TGTGCCAGCAGCTTAGAACAGGGCGGGAGTGCCGCCAAAAACATTCAGTACTTC	CASSLEQGGSAAKNIQYF
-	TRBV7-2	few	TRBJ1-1	TGTGCCAGCAGTTTTCAGGGGACTGAAGCTTTCTTT	CASSFQGTEAFF
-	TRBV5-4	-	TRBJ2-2	TGTGCCAGCAGCTGGGGCGGCGTCAGGATAGACGGGGAGCTGTTTTTT	CASSWGGVRIDGELFF
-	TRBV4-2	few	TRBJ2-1	TGTGCCAGCAGCCAAGACGGAGGAGGGGTTGAGCAGTTCTTC	CASSQDGGGVEQFF
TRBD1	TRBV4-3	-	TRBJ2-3	TGCGCCAGCAGCGGCAGGGGGACCACAGATACGCAGTATTTT	CASSGRGTTDTQYF
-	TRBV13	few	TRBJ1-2	TGTGCCAGCAGCGTAAGGAGTGCCTATGGCTACACCTTC	CASSVRSAYGYTF
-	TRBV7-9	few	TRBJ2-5	TGTGCCAGCAGCTTAGAGAGCGTGCAAGAGACCCAGTACTTC	CASSLESVQETQYF
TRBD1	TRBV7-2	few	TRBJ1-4	TGTGCCAGCAGCTTCACGACAGGGGGGAGGGAAAAACTGTTTTTT	CASSFTTGGREKLFF
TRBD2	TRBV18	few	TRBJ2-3	TGTGCCAGCTCATCGGGACGGGGGGCAGATACGCAGTATTTT	CASSSGRGADTQYF
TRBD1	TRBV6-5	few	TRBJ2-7	TGTGCCAGCAGTTCCGGACAGGGGAGAGAGCAGTACTTC	CASSSGQGREQYF
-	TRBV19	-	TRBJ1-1	TGTGCCAGTAGTACGCCCGAGTCCGGGAACACTGAAGCTTTCTTT	CASSTPESGNTEAFF
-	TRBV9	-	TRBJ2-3	TGTGCCAGCAGCAGGGGAAACACAGATACGCAGTATTTT	CASSRGNTDTQYF
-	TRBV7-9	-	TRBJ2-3	TGTGCCAGCAGCTCCCCCGAGGGGCGGGGGCAGGGCACAGATACGCAGTATTTT	CASSSPEGRGQGTDTQYF
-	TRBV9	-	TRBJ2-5	TGTGCCAGCAGCGTAGATAGCGGTGGGGGGGGCGAGACCCAGTACTTC	CASSVDSGGGGETQYF
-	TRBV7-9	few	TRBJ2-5	TGTGCCAGCAGCCCGCGGGAGACCCAGTACTTC	CASSPRETQYF
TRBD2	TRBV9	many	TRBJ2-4	TGTGCCAGCAGCGACGGGACTAGCGGCCCAGAGATTCAGTACTTC	CASSDGTSGPEIQYF
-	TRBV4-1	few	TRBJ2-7	TGCGCCAGCAGCCCCTGGGGGGGCCTGGTACCCCCCTACGAGCAGTACTTC	CASSPWGGLVPPYEQYF